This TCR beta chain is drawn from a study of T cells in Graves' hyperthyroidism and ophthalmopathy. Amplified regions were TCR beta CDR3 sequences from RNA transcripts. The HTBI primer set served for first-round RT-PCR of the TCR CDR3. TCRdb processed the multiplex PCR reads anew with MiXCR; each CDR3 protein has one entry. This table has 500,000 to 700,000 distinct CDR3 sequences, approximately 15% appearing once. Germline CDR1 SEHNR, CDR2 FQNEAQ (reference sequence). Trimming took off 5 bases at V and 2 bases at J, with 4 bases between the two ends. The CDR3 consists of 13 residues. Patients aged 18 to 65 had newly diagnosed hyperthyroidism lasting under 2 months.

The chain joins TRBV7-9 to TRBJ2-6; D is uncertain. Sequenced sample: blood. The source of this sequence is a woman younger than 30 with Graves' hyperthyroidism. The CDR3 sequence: CASSPAGANVLTF. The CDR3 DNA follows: TGTGCCAGCAGCCCAGCTGGGGCCAACGTCCTGACTTTC. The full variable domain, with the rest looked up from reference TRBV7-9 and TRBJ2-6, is DTGVSQNPRHKITKRGQNVTFRCDPISEHNRLYWYRQTLGQGPEFLTYFQNEAQLEKSRLLSDRFSAERPKGSFSTLEIQRTEQGDSAMYLCASSPAGANVLTFGAGSRLTVL.